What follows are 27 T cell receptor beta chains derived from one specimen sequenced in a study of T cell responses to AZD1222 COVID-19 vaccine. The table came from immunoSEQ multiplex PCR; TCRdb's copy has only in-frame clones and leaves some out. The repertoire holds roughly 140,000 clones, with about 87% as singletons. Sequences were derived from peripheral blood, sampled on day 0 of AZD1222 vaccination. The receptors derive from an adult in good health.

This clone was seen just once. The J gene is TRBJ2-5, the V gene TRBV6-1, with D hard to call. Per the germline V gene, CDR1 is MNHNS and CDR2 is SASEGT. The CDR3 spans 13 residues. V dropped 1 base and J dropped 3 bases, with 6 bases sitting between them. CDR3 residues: CASSEEEKETQYF. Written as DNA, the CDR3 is TGTGCCAGCAGTGAAGAAGAGAAAGAGACCCAGTACTTC.

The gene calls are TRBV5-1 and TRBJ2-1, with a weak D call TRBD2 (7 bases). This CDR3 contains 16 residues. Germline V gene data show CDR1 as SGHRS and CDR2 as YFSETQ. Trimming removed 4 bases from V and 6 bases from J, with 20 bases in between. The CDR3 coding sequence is TGCGCCAGCAGCCAAACTAGCGTTCTAGGGGGCAATGAGCAGTTCTTC. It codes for CASSQTSVLGGNEQFF.

CDR3 coding DNA: TGTGCCAGCAGCCCGGGGGGACAAGGGCTTAGGCAGTACTTC. Residues: CASSPGGQGLRQYF. This chain connects TRBV5-4 to TRBJ2-7, with D possibly TRBD2 on 7 matching bases. Germline assignment: CDR1 SGHNT and CDR2 YYREEE (reference sequence). This CDR3 contains 14 residues. Trimming took off 4 bases at V and 9 bases at J, with 20 bases between the two ends.

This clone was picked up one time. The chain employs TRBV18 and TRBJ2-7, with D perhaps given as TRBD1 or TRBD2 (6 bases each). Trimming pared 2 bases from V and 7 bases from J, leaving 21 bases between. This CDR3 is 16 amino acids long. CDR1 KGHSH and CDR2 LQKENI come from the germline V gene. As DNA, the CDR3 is TGTGCCAGCTCACCAAGGTTATGGGGGGCTAGGAGAGAGCAGTACTTC. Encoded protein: CASSPRLWGARREQYF.

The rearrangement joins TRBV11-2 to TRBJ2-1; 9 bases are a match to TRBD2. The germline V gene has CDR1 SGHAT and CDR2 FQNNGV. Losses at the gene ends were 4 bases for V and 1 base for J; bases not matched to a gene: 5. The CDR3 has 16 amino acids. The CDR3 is CASSSSGTPSYNEQFF. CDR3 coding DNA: TGTGCCAGCAGCTCTAGCGGGACACCGTCCTACAATGAGCAGTTCTTC.

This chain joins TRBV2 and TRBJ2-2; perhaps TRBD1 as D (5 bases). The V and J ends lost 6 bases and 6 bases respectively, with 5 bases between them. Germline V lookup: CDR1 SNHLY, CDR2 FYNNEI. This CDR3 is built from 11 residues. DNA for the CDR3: TGTGCCAGCAGGACAGCCGGGGAGCTGTTTTTT. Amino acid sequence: CASRTAGELFF.

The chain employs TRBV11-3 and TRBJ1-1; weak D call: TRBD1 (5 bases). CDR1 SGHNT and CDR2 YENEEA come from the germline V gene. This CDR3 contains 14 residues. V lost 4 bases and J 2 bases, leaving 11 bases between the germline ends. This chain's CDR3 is CASSSIGENTEAFF. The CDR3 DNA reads TGTGCCAGCAGCTCGATAGGGGAAAACACTGAAGCTTTCTTT.

The CDR3 spells CASSLTGGETQYF. The CDR3 region has the DNA TGTGCCAGCAGTCTTACAGGGGGAGAGACCCAGTACTTC. V and J are TRBV27 and TRBJ2-5; 8 bases align to TRBD1. Trimming cost V 5 bases and J 4 bases; bases outside gene matches: 3. From germline, CDR1 is MNHEY and CDR2 SMNVEV (reference sequence). The CDR3 contains 13 residues.

The CDR3 coding sequence is TGTGCCAGCAGTCAACTCACATCCGGGACAGGGGCCGAGCAGTACTTC. Translating gives CASSQLTSGTGAEQYF. The V gene is TRBV28, the J gene TRBJ2-7, with 10 bases identical to TRBD1. J lost 6 bases, V lost 5 bases, and 13 bases had no gene match. The CDR3 is 16 amino acids. Germline CDR1 is MDHEN and CDR2 is SYDVKM.

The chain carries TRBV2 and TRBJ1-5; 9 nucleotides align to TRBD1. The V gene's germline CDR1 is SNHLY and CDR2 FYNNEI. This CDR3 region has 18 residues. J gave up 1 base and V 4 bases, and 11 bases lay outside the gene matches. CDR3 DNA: TGTGCCAGCAGTGGTGGGACAGGGCAGCGGGGAAGCAATCAGCCCCAGCATTTT. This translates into CASSGGTGQRGSNQPQHF.

CDR3 DNA sequence: TGTGCCAGCAGTGCTTCCGGGACTAGCGAACAGCAGTATTTT. It specifies CASSASGTSEQQYF. V is TRBV25-1 and J is TRBJ2-3; 10 nucleotides align to TRBD2. Looked up from germline, CDR1 is MGHDK and CDR2 is SYGVNS. This CDR3 is 14 amino acids long. V lost 4 bases, J lost 11 bases, and 9 bases stayed unmatched.

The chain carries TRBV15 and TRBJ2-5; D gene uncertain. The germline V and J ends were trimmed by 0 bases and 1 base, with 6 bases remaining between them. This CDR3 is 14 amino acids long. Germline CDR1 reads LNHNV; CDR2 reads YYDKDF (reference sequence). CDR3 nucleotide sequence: TGTGCCACCAGCAGAGATAAAGCCCAAGAGACCCAGTACTTC. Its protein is CATSRDKAQETQYF.

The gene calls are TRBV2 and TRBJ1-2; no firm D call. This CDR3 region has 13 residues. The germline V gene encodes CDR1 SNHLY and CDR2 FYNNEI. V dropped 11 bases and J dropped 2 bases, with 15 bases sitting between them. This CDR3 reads CAGVGGGNYGYTF. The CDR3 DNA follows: TGTGCCGGCGTGGGAGGCGGGAACTATGGCTACACCTTC.

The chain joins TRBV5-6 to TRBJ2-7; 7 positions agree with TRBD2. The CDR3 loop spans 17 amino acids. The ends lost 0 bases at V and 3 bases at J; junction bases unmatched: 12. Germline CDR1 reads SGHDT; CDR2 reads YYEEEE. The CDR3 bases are TGTGCCAGCAGCTTGGTACGGAGGGTAGCGGGCCGCTACGAGCAGTACTTC. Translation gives CASSLVRRVAGRYEQYF.

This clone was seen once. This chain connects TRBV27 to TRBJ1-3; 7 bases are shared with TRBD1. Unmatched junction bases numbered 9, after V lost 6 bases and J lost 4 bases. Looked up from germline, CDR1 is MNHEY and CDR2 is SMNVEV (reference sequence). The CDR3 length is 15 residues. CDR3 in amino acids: CASRSTGAGGNTIYF. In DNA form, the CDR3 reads TGTGCCAGCAGATCTACAGGGGCGGGAGGAAACACCATATATTTT.

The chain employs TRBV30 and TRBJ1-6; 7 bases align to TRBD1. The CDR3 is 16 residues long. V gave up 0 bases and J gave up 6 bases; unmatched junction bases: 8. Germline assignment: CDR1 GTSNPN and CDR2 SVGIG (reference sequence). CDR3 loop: CAWSVGRDRANSPLHF. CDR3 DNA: TGTGCCTGGAGTGTCGGTCGGGACAGAGCTAATTCACCCCTCCACTTT.

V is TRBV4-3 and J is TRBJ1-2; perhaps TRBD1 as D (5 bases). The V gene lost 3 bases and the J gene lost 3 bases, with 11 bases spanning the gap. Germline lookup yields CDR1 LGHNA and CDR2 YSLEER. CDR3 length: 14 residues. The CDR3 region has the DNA TGCGCCAGCAGCCAGACGGGGGGATACTATGGCTACACCTTC. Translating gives CASSQTGGYYGYTF.

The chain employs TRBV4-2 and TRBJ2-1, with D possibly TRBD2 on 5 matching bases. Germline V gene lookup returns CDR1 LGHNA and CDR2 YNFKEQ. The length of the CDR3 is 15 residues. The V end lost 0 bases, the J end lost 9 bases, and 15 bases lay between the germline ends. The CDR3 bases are TGTGCCAGCAGCCAAGAAGGGAGCGCGGGCGGTGAGCAGTTCTTC. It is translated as CASSQEGSAGGEQFF.

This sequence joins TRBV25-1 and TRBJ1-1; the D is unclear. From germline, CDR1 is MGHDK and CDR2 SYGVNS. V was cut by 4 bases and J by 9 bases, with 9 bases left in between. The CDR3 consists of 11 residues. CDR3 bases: TGTGCCAGCAGTGTAAACGGTAAAGCTTTCTTT. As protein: CASSVNGKAFF. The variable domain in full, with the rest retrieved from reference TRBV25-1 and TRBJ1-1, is EADIYQTPRYLVIGTGKKITLECSQTMGHDKMYWYQQDPGMELHLIHYSYGVNSTEKGDLSSESTVSRIRTEHFPLTLESARPSHTSQYLCASSVNGKAFFGQGTRLTVV.

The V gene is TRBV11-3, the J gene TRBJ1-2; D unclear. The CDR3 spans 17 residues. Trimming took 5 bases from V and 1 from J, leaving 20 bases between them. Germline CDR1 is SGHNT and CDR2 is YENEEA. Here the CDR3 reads CASSPGGSFAFNYGYTF. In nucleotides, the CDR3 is TGTGCCAGCAGCCCCGGTGGCTCTTTCGCCTTTAACTATGGCTACACCTTC.

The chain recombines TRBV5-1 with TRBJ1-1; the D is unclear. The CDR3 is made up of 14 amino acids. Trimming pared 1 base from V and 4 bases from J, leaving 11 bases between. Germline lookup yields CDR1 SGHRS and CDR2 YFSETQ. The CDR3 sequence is CASSLRPGATEAFF. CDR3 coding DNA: TGCGCCAGCAGCTTGAGGCCAGGTGCCACTGAAGCTTTCTTT. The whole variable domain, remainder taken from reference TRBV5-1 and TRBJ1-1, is KAGVTQTPRYLIKTRGQQVTLSCSPISGHRSVSWYQQTPGQGLQFLFEYFSETQRNKGNFPGRFSGRQFSNSRSEMNVSTLELGDSALYLCASSLRPGATEAFFGQGTRLTVV.

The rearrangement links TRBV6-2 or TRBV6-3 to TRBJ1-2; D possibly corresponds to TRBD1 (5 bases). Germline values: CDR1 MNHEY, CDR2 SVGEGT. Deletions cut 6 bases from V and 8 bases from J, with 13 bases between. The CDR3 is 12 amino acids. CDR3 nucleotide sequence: TGTGCCAGCAGCCAGGGTCTATGGGGCTACACCTTC. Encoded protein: CASSQGLWGYTF.

In nucleotides, the CDR3 is TGCGCCAGCAGGATAGGGGGAAGCTCCTACAATGAGCAGTTCTTC. It yields the protein CASRIGGSSYNEQFF. The chain uses TRBV5-1 and TRBJ2-1; the D gene is possibly TRBD1 (6 bases). Per germline, CDR1 SGHRS and CDR2 YFSETQ. The CDR3 totals 15 residues. V lost 5 bases and J 0 bases, leaving 12 bases between the germline ends.

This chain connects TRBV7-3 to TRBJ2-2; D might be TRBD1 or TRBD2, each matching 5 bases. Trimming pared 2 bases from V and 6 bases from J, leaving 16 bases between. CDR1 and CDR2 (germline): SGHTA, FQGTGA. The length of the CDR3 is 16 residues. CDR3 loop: CASSLDGASGAGELFF. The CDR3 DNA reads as TGTGCCAGCAGCTTAGACGGGGCCTCTGGAGCCGGGGAGCTGTTTTTT.

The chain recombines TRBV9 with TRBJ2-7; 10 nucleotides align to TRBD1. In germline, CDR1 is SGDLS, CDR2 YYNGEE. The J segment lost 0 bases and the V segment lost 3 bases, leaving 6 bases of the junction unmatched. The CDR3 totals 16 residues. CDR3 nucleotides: TGTGCCAGCAGCGCCCAGACAGGGGGCGCCTCCTACGAGCAGTACTTC. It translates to CASSAQTGGASYEQYF.

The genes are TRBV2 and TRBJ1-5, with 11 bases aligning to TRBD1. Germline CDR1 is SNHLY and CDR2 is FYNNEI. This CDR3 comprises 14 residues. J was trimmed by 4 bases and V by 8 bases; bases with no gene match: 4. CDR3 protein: CASGRDRGNQPQHF. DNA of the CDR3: TGTGCCAGCGGCCGGGACAGGGGGAATCAGCCCCAGCATTTT.

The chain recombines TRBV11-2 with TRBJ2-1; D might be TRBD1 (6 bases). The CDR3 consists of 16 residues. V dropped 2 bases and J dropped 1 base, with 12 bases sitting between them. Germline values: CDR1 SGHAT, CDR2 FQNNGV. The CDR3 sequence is CASSLLGAGSYNEQFF. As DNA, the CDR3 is TGTGCCAGCAGCTTATTGGGGGCTGGGTCCTACAATGAGCAGTTCTTC.